These 25 T cell receptor beta chains share one sample of origin, sequenced in a study of blood T cell repertoires in COVID-19 (dated by TCRdb to about 2020). Library preparation was by the immunoSEQ multiplex PCR assay. TCRdb provides this immuneACCESS table in a form limited to in-frame rearrangements. Some clones are lacking; in checked studies, under half of them reflect an unresolved V gene, and why the rest are absent is not known. The sample table lists about 100,000 clones, just under 95% of them with a count of one. 4.5% to 6% of the sample lies in the top ten. The source material was peripheral blood. Source of these receptors: an older man with acute or convalescent COVID-19.

The gene calls are TRBV6-5 and TRBJ2-5, with D tentatively TRBD1 (7 bases). Germline V gives CDR1 MNHEY, CDR2 SVGAGI. The V end was cut by 8 bases, the J end by 2 bases, with 15 bases between. The CDR3 spans 14 residues. The CDR3 region has the DNA TGTGCCAGCGCGGGGACAGCCGGACAAGAGACCCAGTACTTC. It specifies CASAGTAGQETQYF.

The chain is built from TRBV5-6 and TRBJ1-3; 9 nucleotides align to TRBD1. V was clipped by 3 bases and J by 0 bases; unmatched bases: 7. The V gene's germline CDR1 is SGHDT and CDR2 YYEEEE. CDR3 length: 17 amino acids. In nucleotides, the CDR3 is TGTGCCAGCAGCTACGGACAGGGGACCTTCTCTGGAAACACCATATATTTT. It is translated as CASSYGQGTFSGNTIYF.

The chain couples TRBV9 to TRBJ2-3, with D maybe TRBD2 (6 bases). Germline assignment: CDR1 SGDLS and CDR2 YYNGEE. The V and J ends lost 3 bases and 4 bases respectively, with 15 bases between them. This CDR3 comprises 15 residues. The CDR3 region has the DNA TGTGCCAGCAGCGCACGGGAGAGGACCGCAGATACGCAGTATTTT. Its protein product is CASSARERTADTQYF.

The CDR3: CSVEGLAVGPDTQYF. The CDR3 DNA reads as TGCAGCGTTGAAGGGCTAGCGGTGGGCCCAGATACGCAGTATTTT. The chain recombines TRBV29-1 with TRBJ2-3, with 7 bases fitting TRBD2. J lost 4 bases, V lost 1 base, and 8 bases had no gene match. CDR1 SQVTM and CDR2 ANQGSEA come from the germline V gene. The CDR3 runs to 15 residues.

The chain couples TRBV6-1 to TRBJ2-7; a possible D gene is TRBD1 (5 bases). The CDR3 runs to 12 residues. CDR1 is MNHNS and CDR2 is SASEGT in the germline V gene. V was clipped by 2 bases and J by 5 bases, with 7 bases between them. For the CDR3, the DNA is TGTGCCAGCAGTGAACCGGACAACGAGCAGTACTTC. Translated, it gives CASSEPDNEQYF.

The gene calls are TRBV15 and TRBJ2-7, with 8 bases matching TRBD1. The germline V gene encodes CDR1 LNHNV and CDR2 YYDKDF (reference sequence). Trimming took 5 bases from V and 4 from J; bases not matched to a gene: 4. The CDR3 contains 13 residues. The CDR3 is CATSRDRQYEQYF. The CDR3 DNA follows: TGTGCCACCAGCCGGGACAGGCAATACGAGCAGTACTTC.

This clone was counted a single time. V gene TRBV2 combines with J gene TRBJ1-2, with a tentative D call TRBD1 (6 bases). Germline V gene sequence: CDR1 SNHLY, CDR2 FYNNEI. The CDR3 runs 16 residues. The V end lost 6 bases, the J end lost 3 bases, and 20 bases lay between the germline ends. The CDR3: CASRDGRQVGHYGYTF. In DNA form, the CDR3 reads TGTGCCAGCAGGGACGGTAGACAGGTTGGGCACTATGGCTACACCTTC.

V usage is TRBV19 and J usage is TRBJ1-5; possibly TRBD1 for D (6 bases). CDR3 size: 13 residues. CDR1 and CDR2 from the germline V gene are LNHDA and SQIVND (reference sequence). Trimming took 10 bases from V and 0 from J, leaving 10 bases between them. For the CDR3, the DNA is TGTGCCACCGCGGGGGCTAGCAATCAGCCCCAGCATTTT. This sequence encodes CATAGASNQPQHF.

The V gene is TRBV29-1, the J gene TRBJ1-3; 7 bases fit TRBD1. Germline CDR1 and CDR2: SQVTM and ANQGSEA. This CDR3 has 12 residues. The trim removed 7 bases at V and 4 bases at J, leaving 4 bases unmatched. The CDR3, as DNA: TGCAGCGCCTCGACAGGGGGAAACACCATATATTTT. Protein product: CSASTGGNTIYF.

The rearrangement links TRBV28 to TRBJ2-1; no firm D call. V was pared by 1 base and J by 7 bases, with 5 bases between. From germline, CDR1 is MDHEN and CDR2 SYDVKM. The CDR3 spans 12 residues. The DNA for the CDR3 is TGTGCCAGCAGTTTATTACAGAATGAGCAGTTCTTC. Residues: CASSLLQNEQFF.

The chain employs TRBV7-9 and TRBJ2-1, with D perhaps TRBD2 (6 bases). CDR1 and CDR2 (germline): SEHNR, FQNEAQ (reference sequence). The CDR3 is made up of 14 amino acids. V was pared by 7 bases and J by 6 bases, with 16 bases between. This CDR3 is CASITPGEGNEQFF. CDR3 bases: TGTGCCAGCATCACCCCGGGAGAGGGCAATGAGCAGTTCTTC.

This chain joins TRBV7-2 and TRBJ2-1, with D perhaps matching TRBD2 (6 bases). V lost 1 base, J lost 10 bases, and 14 bases lay in between. This CDR3 has 14 amino acids. Germline values: CDR1 SGHTA, CDR2 FQGNSA. Here the CDR3 DNA reads TGTGCCAGCAGCTTAGATAGCGGAGGGAGGGAGCAGTTCTTC. It yields the protein CASSLDSGGREQFF.

This sequence joins TRBV5-4 and TRBJ2-1; TRBD2 agrees at 7 bases. Germline CDR1 is SGHNT and CDR2 is YYREEE (reference sequence). The V segment lost 5 bases and the J segment 9 bases; nucleotides outside the gene matches: 5. The CDR3 totals 12 residues. CDR3 loop: CASRRGEGEQFF. The CDR3 DNA follows: TGTGCCAGCAGAAGAGGGGAGGGTGAGCAGTTCTTC.

The DNA for the CDR3 is TGTGCCAGCAGCGTCGAGCCTAGCGGAGCGCAAGAGACCCAGTACTTC. As protein: CASSVEPSGAQETQYF. V usage is TRBV9 and J usage is TRBJ2-5, with 7 nucleotides matching TRBD2. The V segment lost 2 bases and the J segment 2 bases; nucleotides outside the gene matches: 9. The CDR3 is made up of 16 amino acids. Germline V gives CDR1 SGDLS, CDR2 YYNGEE.

The chain couples TRBV6-2 or TRBV6-3 to TRBJ2-7; 9 nucleotides agree with TRBD1. The V segment lost 4 bases and the J segment 3 bases; nucleotides outside the gene matches: 10. In germline, CDR1 is MNHEY, CDR2 SVGEGT. This CDR3 is 16 amino acids long. The CDR3: CASSSTGTGNGYEQYF. The CDR3 DNA is TGTGCCAGCAGTTCCACCGGGACAGGGAATGGCTACGAGCAGTACTTC.

The V and J genes are TRBV19 and TRBJ1-2; possible D gene TRBD1, 5 bases. Germline V gene data show CDR1 as LNHDA and CDR2 as SQIVND (reference sequence). V lost 10 bases and J lost 3, with 18 bases in between. This CDR3 is built from 14 residues. CDR3 DNA: TGTGCCACCCTACCTCCGGGCAGGGACTATGGCTACACCTTC. This codes for CATLPPGRDYGYTF.

V is TRBV6-5 and J is TRBJ1-3, with a tentative D call TRBD1 (6 bases). The germline V gene encodes CDR1 MNHEY and CDR2 SVGAGI. The CDR3 is 13 residues long. Trimming removed 7 bases from V and 1 base from J, with 8 bases in between. CDR3 sequence reads: CASTTGSGNTIYF. CDR3 nucleotide sequence: TGTGCCAGCACGACAGGATCTGGAAACACCATATATTTT.

CDR3 region: CASSVDGRAYEQYF. As DNA, the CDR3 is TGTGCCAGCAGCGTAGACGGGAGGGCCTACGAGCAGTACTTC. The chain has TRBV9 and TRBJ2-7; 8 nucleotides align to TRBD2. The CDR3 spans 14 residues. The ends lost 0 bases at V and 2 bases at J; junction bases unmatched: 1. Germline V gene lookup returns CDR1 SGDLS and CDR2 YYNGEE.

The chain recombines TRBV11-2 with TRBJ2-7; the D is unclear. The CDR3 totals 12 residues. The germline gives CDR1 SGHAT, CDR2 FQNNGV. The V end was cut by 4 bases, the J end by 7 bases, with 11 bases between. This CDR3 reads CASSSSGWEQYF. CDR3 nucleotide sequence: TGTGCCAGCAGCTCCTCCGGGTGGGAGCAGTACTTC.

This CDR3 reads CSASRGGNTGELFF. In DNA form, the CDR3 reads TGCAGTGCTAGTCGGGGGGGCAACACCGGGGAGCTGTTTTTT. This chain connects TRBV20-1 to TRBJ2-2, with TRBD2 matching over 8 bases. The CDR3 is made up of 14 amino acids. With 3 bases clipped from V and 2 bases from J, the junction kept 2 bases outside the gene matches. Germline lookup yields CDR1 DFQATT and CDR2 SNEGSKA (reference sequence).

The genes are TRBV3-1 (or the pseudogene TRBV3-2) and TRBJ2-1, with TRBD1 as a possible D gene (5 bases). With 2 bases removed from V and 7 bases from J, the gap between germline ends came to 15 bases. The germline V gene has CDR1 LGHDT and CDR2 YNNKEL (reference sequence). This CDR3 comprises 15 residues. CDR3 in amino acids: CASSQSGARVNEQFF. DNA for the CDR3: TGTGCCAGCAGCCAATCTGGGGCTCGCGTAAATGAGCAGTTCTTC.

The V gene is TRBV2, the J gene TRBJ1-4; D uncertain. The CDR3 length is 15 residues. Trimming shortened V by 8 bases and J by 8 bases, and 21 bases separated the two germline ends. Germline V CDR1 and CDR2: SNHLY, FYNNEI. CDR3 protein: CASCLTNSIMEKLFF. The CDR3 DNA reads as TGTGCCAGCTGCCTAACCAATTCGATTATGGAAAAACTGTTTTTT.

The gene calls are TRBV18 and TRBJ1-3; tentatively, D is TRBD1 (6 bases). Germline V CDR1 and CDR2: KGHSH, LQKENI. Deletions cut 3 bases from V and 0 bases from J, with 18 bases between. This CDR3 comprises 18 residues. The CDR3 DNA reads as TGTGCCAGCTCACCCCAGCGTAACCAGGGGCCCTCTGGAAACACCATATATTTT. As protein: CASSPQRNQGPSGNTIYF.

This clone was detected only once. The V call is TRBV10-3, the J call TRBJ2-4, with D possibly TRBD2 on 5 matching bases. The V end lost 0 bases, the J end lost 10 bases, and 10 bases lay between the germline ends. The CDR3 has 13 residues. Germline V gene lookup returns CDR1 ENHRY and CDR2 SYGVKD. The DNA for the CDR3 is TGTGCCATCAGTGAGTCTGAAACGGGGATTCAGTACTTC. Its protein product is CAISESETGIQYF.

The CDR3 here is CASSYGTGVSPLHF. The CDR3 DNA is TGTGCCAGCAGTTACGGGACAGGGGTTTCACCCCTCCACTTT. The gene calls are TRBV6-2 or TRBV6-3 and TRBJ1-6, with 10 bases fitting TRBD1. J gave up 9 bases and V 2 bases, and 1 base lay outside the gene matches. CDR1 and CDR2 (germline): MNHEY, SVGEGT. This CDR3 comprises 14 residues.